This TCR beta chain was recovered during a study of technical replicates of blood from a handful of donors. Germline-derived CDR1 and CDR2 are MNHEY and SMNVEV (reference sequence). V lost 4 bases to trimming and J lost 6 bases, with 6 bases between them. The CDR3 loop spans 12 amino acids. Produced via immunoSEQ multiplex PCR; TCRdb's table is partial and in-frame only. Of 55,000 to 80,000 clones in the sample, roughly 93% are singletons; the top ten hold approximately 0.25%. The sequenced sample was T cells isolated from PBMCs. This sequence was found in a human donor in good health. This chain links TRBV27 with TRBJ2-2; possibly TRBD2 for D (5 bases). The CDR3 here is CASSSSSGELFF. As DNA, the CDR3 is TGTGCCAGCAGTTCTAGCTCCGGGGAGCTGTTTTTT.